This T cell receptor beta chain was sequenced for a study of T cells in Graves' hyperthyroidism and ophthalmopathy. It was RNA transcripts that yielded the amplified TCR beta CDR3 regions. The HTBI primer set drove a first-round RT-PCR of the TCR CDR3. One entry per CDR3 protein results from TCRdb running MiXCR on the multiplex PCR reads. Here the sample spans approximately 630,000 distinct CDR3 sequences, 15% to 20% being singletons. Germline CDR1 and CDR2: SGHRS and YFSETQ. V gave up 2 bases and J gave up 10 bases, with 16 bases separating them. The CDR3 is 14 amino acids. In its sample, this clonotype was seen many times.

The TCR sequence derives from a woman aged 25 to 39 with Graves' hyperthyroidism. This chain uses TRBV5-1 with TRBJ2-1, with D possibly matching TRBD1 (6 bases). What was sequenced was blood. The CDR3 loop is CASSFEQGFGEQFF. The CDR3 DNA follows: TGCGCCAGCAGCTTCGAACAGGGTTTTGGAGAGCAGTTCTTC.